This T cell receptor (beta chain) was sequenced in a study of CD8 T cells in Susac syndrome. Losses at the gene ends were 1 base for V and 1 base for J; bases not matched to a gene: 7. Germline lookup yields CDR1 DFQATT and CDR2 SNEGSKA (reference sequence). CDR3 length: 16 amino acids. An input of about 0.45 to 1 ug of RNA was subjected to reverse transcription using random hexamers. TCRdb reprocessed the immunoSEQ multiplex PCR reads with MiXCR, giving one entry per CDR3 protein. The sample has about 300,000 distinct CDR3 sequences, 89% seen once; the top ten hold roughly 0.17%. The sample comprised CD8+ T cells from PBMCs. The chain joins TRBV20-1 to TRBJ2-3; TRBD2 aligns across 8 bases. This receptor was identified in a human donor with multiple sclerosis. The chain's CDR3 is CSARAPSGRGTDTQYF. The DNA of the CDR3 is TGCAGTGCTAGAGCCCCTAGCGGGCGGGGCACAGATACGCAGTATTTT.